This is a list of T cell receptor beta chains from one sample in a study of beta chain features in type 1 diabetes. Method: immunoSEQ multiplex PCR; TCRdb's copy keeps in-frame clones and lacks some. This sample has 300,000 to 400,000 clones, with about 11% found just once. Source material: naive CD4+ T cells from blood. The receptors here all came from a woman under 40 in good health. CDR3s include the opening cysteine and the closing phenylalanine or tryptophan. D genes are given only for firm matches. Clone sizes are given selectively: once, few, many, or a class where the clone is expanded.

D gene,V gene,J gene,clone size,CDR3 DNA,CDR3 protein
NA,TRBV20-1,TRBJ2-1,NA,TGCAGTAAGAGCTCCTACAATGAGCAGTTCTTC,CSKSSYNEQFF
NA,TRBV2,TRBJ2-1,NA,TGTGCCAGCTCCGAACGGGAGCGCTACAATGAGCAGTTCTTC,CASSERERYNEQFF
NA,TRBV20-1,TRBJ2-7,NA,TGCAGTGCCACCCGGGGCGGGGTGTACTTC,CSATRGGVYF
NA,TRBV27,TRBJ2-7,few,TGTGCCAGCAGACCTCCGACAGGCCCCTCCTACGAGCAGTACTTC,CASRPPTGPSYEQYF
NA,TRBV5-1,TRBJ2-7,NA,TGCGCCAGCAGCAGGGGCTACGAGCAGTACTTC,CASSRGYEQYF
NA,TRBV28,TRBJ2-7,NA,TGTGCCAGCAGTTTTTGGAACAGTGGCCGCTACGAGCAGTACTTC,CASSFWNSGRYEQYF
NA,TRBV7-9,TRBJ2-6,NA,TGTGCCAGCAGCTTAGTGGGGGGCTCTGGGGCCAACGTCCTGACTTTC,CASSLVGGSGANVLTF
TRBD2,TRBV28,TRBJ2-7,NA,TGTGCCAGCAGTCGGACTAGCGGCGAGTACGAGCAGTACTTC,CASSRTSGEYEQYF
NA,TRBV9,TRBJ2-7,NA,TGTGCCAGCAGCGTAGCGCCGAGTAACTCCTACGAGCAGTACTTC,CASSVAPSNSYEQYF
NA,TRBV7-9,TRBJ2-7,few,TGTGCCAGCAGCTTACAGGGGTACGAGCAGTACTTC,CASSLQGYEQYF
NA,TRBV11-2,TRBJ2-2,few,TGTGCCAGCAGCTTAGCGGCGGGACCATTAGCGATCAGGGAGCTGTTTTTT,CASSLAAGPLAIRELFF
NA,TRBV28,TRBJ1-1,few,TGTGCCAGCAGTCTCGAATGGGACACGACTGAAGCTTTCTTT,CASSLEWDTTEAFF
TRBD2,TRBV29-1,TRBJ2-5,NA,TGCAGCGTAGTAGCGGGAGGAAGGCAAGAGACCCAGTACTTC,CSVVAGGRQETQYF
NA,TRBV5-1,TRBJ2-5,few,TGCGCCAGCAGCTTGGCACGGGGCCAAGAGACCCAGTACTTC,CASSLARGQETQYF
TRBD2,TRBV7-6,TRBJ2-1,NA,TGTGCCAGCAGCTCAGGGACTAGCGGGAGGGCCTACAATGAGCAGTTCTTC,CASSSGTSGRAYNEQFF
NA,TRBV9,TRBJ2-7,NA,TGTGCCAGCAGCGCCTTTAGCGGTTCCCCCTACGAGCAGTACTTC,CASSAFSGSPYEQYF
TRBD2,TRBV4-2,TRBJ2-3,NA,TGTGCCAGCAGCCAAGTTCTAGCGGGGCTGTCAGATACGCAGTATTTT,CASSQVLAGLSDTQYF
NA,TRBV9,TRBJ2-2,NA,TGTGCCAGCAGCGTGGGGTTACAGGGAATCTTCGGGGAGCTGTTTTTT,CASSVGLQGIFGELFF
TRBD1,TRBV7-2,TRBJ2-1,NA,TGTGCCAGCAGCTTAGGACAGGGTGCTTACAATGAGCAGTTCTTC,CASSLGQGAYNEQFF
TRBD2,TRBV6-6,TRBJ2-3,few,TGTGCCAGCAGAAAGGGACTAGCGGGCACAGATACGCAGTATTTT,CASRKGLAGTDTQYF
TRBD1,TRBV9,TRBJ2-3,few,TGTGCCAGCAGCGTCGGACAGGGCGCAGATACGCAGTATTTT,CASSVGQGADTQYF
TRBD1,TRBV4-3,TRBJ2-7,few,TGCGCCAGCAGCCAAGACCCGGGACAGCACTACGAGCAGTACTTC,CASSQDPGQHYEQYF
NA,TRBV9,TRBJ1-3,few,TGTGCCAGCGCCGACAGAGCCGGAAACACCATATATTTT,CASADRAGNTIYF
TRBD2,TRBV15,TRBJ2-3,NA,TGTGCCACCAGCAGAGTTAGCGGGAGAACAGATACGCAGTATTTT,CATSRVSGRTDTQYF
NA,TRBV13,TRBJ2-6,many,TGTGCCAGCAGCTTCTGGAGCTCTGGGGCCAACGTCCTGACTTTC,CASSFWSSGANVLTF
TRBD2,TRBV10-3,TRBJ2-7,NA,TGTGCCATCAGTGCAAGCGGGGCCTACGAGCAGTACTTC,CAISASGAYEQYF
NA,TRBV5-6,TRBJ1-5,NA,TGTGCCAGCAGCTTGACAGGGTTCGGCAATCAGCCCCAGCATTTT,CASSLTGFGNQPQHF
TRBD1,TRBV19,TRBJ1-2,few,TGTGCCAGTAGACGGGGGACAGGGGTTAACTATGGCTACACCTTC,CASRRGTGVNYGYTF
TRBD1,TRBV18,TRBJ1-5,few,TGTGCCAGCTCACCTCCGGGACAGGGGGCCCAGCCCCAGCATTTT,CASSPPGQGAQPQHF
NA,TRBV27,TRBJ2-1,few,TGTGCCAGCAGTCTCAGGCGACATGCGAGCTCCTACAATGAGCAGTTCTTC,CASSLRRHASSYNEQFF
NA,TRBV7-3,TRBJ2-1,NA,TGTGCCAGCAGCTTAGGGGGGGGCCCCTACAATGAGCAGTTCTTC,CASSLGGGPYNEQFF
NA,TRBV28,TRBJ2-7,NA,TGTGCCAGCAGTTTGGTGGGGGCCACCTACGAGCAGTACTTC,CASSLVGATYEQYF
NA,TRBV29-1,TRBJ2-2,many,TGCAGCGTTGGCAATACAGGGATGGGGGAGCTGTTTTTT,CSVGNTGMGELFF
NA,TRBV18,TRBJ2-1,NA,TGTGCCAGCTCAGGAGGAGCCTACAATGAGCAGTTCTTC,CASSGGAYNEQFF
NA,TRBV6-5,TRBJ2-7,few,TGTGCCAGCAGGTACCCGAGGGTGACCTACGAGCAGTACTTC,CASRYPRVTYEQYF
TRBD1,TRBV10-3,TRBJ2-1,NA,TGTGCCATCAGCGCTCCGGGACAGGGGGGTACGTTCTTC,CAISAPGQGGTFF
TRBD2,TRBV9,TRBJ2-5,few,TGTGCCAGCAGCGTAGGCGGGAGTAGAGAGACCCAGTACTTC,CASSVGGSRETQYF